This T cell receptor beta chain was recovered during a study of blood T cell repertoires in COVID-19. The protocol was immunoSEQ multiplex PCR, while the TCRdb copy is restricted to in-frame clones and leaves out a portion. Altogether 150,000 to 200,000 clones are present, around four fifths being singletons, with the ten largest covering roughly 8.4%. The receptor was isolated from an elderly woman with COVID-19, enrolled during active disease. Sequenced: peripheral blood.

The CDR3 region is CASSIRGLAGGGNEQFF. The CDR3 nucleotides read TGTGCCAGTAGTATAAGGGGACTAGCGGGAGGAGGTAATGAGCAGTTCTTC. This rearrangement joins TRBV19 to TRBJ2-1; the match to TRBD2 covers 15 bases. The V and J ends lost 2 bases and 7 bases, in that order; junction bases with no gene match: 6. The CDR3 runs to 17 residues. Germline values: CDR1 LNHDA, CDR2 SQIVND (reference sequence).